Following are 17 T cell receptor beta chains from one sample sequenced in a study of control samples from healthy donors and cancer patients. The protocol was immunoSEQ multiplex PCR, while the TCRdb copy is restricted to in-frame clones and leaves out a portion. The sample consists of about 180,000 clones, 90% of them appearing once. Sequenced input: blood. These receptors all stem from a woman aged 45-59 years in good health.

The chain is built from TRBV21-1 and TRBJ1-1; whether TRBD1, the table's D call, matches the DNA was not checked. TRBV21-1 is flagged as a pseudogene. The CDR3 consists of 18 residues. For the CDR3, the DNA is TGTGCCAGCAGCAAAGGACAGGCGACAGGGGCAACGAACACTGAAGCTTTCTTT. Protein: CASSKGQATGATNTEAFF.

Concerning this clone itself: Other DNA sequences in the same sample also yield this CDR3. The chain recombines TRBV10-3 with TRBJ2-2; no definite D call. Looked up from germline, CDR1 is ENHRY and CDR2 is SYGVKD. V was shortened by 3 bases and J by 8 bases, with 10 bases between the two germline ends. The CDR3 sequence is 13 residues long. The CDR3 loop is CAISEVGSGELFF. CDR3 nucleotide sequence: TGTGCCATCAGTGAAGTGGGTTCTGGGGAGCTGTTTTTT.

In this sample, this clone turned up once. The chain is built from TRBV5-6 and TRBJ1-2, with 7 nucleotides matching TRBD1. The CDR3 covers 14 residues. Germline V CDR1 and CDR2: SGHDT, YYEEEE. Unmatched junction bases numbered 9, after V lost 6 bases and J lost 4 bases. The CDR3 DNA sequence: TGTGCCAGCACCCCGGACAGGTCCGGCTATGGCTACACCTTC. Its translation is CASTPDRSGYGYTF.

The chain's CDR3 is CASSLEQETQYF. DNA for the CDR3: TGCGCCAGCAGCTTGGAACAAGAGACCCAGTACTTC. This rearrangement joins TRBV5-1 to TRBJ2-5; D gene unclear. This CDR3 contains 12 residues. The germline V gene has CDR1 SGHRS and CDR2 YFSETQ. V was pared by 0 bases and J by 2 bases, with 2 bases between.

V is TRBV7-9 and J is TRBJ2-7, with D maybe TRBD2 (6 bases). V dropped 5 bases and J dropped 9 bases, with 20 bases sitting between them. Per germline, CDR1 SEHNR and CDR2 FQNEAQ (reference sequence). The CDR3 has 14 amino acids. CDR3: CASSHRDSRRGQYF. The CDR3 coding sequence is TGTGCCAGCAGCCACCGGGACTCACGCCGGGGGCAGTACTTC.

The rearrangement links TRBV7-2 to TRBJ2-1; TRBD1 or TRBD2 may be the D gene (6 bases each). The germline V gene has CDR1 SGHTA and CDR2 FQGNSA. There are 15 residues in the CDR3. Deletions cut 7 bases from V and 1 base from J, with 14 bases between. CDR3 sequence (DNA): TGTGCCAGCAAATGGGGGGCAGGGTCCTACAATGAGCAGTTCTTC. This translates into CASKWGAGSYNEQFF.

CDR3 region: CASSPGQVLTDTQYF. Written as DNA, the CDR3 is TGTGCCAGCAGCCCCGGACAGGTTTTGACAGATACGCAGTATTTT. The chain recombines TRBV7-9 with TRBJ2-3, with 7 bases lining up with TRBD1. V shed 5 bases and J 3 bases; nucleotides not matched to a gene: 8. There are 15 residues in the CDR3. CDR1 SEHNR and CDR2 FQNEAQ come from the germline V gene (reference sequence).

V gene TRBV29-1 combines with J gene TRBJ2-7, with D unclear. Germline CDR1 reads SQVTM; CDR2 reads ANQGSEA. V shed 3 bases and J shed 2 bases, with 14 bases lying between them. The CDR3 has 14 residues. The CDR3 DNA sequence: TGCAGCGTTGAGTTCTCGTCTGGAACCTACGAGCAGTACTTC. Protein product: CSVEFSSGTYEQYF.

The rearrangement links TRBV6-5 to TRBJ1-3, with D unresolved. This CDR3 contains 16 residues. The germline V and J ends were trimmed by 2 bases and 0 bases, with 11 bases remaining between them. The V gene's germline CDR1 is MNHEY and CDR2 SVGAGI. Written as DNA, the CDR3 is TGTGCCAGCAGTTACGGCACCCCGAGCTCTGGAAACACCATATATTTT. Translated, it gives CASSYGTPSSGNTIYF.

The chain employs TRBV18 and TRBJ1-5; D uncertain. Trimming took off 6 bases at V and 4 bases at J, with 7 bases between the two ends. The CDR3 consists of 12 residues. CDR1 is KGHSH and CDR2 is LQKENI in the germline V gene. The CDR3 reads CASSSANQPQHF. The CDR3 DNA is TGTGCCAGCTCCTCCGCGAATCAGCCCCAGCATTTT.

Concerning this clone: This sample includes further DNA sequences coding for the same CDR3. The CDR3 loop is CSVTPGQSYSSYNEQFF. The CDR3 DNA is TGCAGCGTTACTCCGGGACAGTCATACAGCTCCTACAATGAGCAGTTCTTC. J is TRBJ2-1 and V is TRBV29-1, with 7 bases fitting TRBD1. J lost 0 bases, V lost 5 bases, and 13 bases had no gene match. CDR3 length equals 17 residues. In germline, CDR1 is SQVTM, CDR2 ANQGSEA.

This chain links TRBV7-2 with TRBJ2-3; maybe TRBD1 (6 bases). Germline assignment: CDR1 SGHTA and CDR2 FQGNSA. This CDR3 region has 13 residues. The V end was cut by 8 bases, the J end by 4 bases, with 13 bases between. DNA for the CDR3: TGTGCCAGCGAAAGCCGGACAGCAGATACGCAGTATTTT. Translation gives CASESRTADTQYF.

This clone was recorded only once. The chain is built from TRBV7-9 and TRBJ1-3; D gene unclear. Germline V CDR1 and CDR2: SEHNR, FQNEAQ (reference sequence). This CDR3 has 17 amino acids. Trimming took off 4 bases at V and 0 bases at J, with 16 bases between the two ends. The DNA of the CDR3 is TGTGCCAGCAGCTCTTTCTTTAGGCAGCCCTCTGGAAACACCATATATTTT. It is translated as CASSSFFRQPSGNTIYF.

This rearrangement joins TRBV6-2 or TRBV6-3 to TRBJ1-2; the D gene is possibly TRBD1 (5 bases). Trimming stripped 2 bases from V and 10 bases from J, with 8 bases between. The germline V gene has CDR1 MNHEY and CDR2 SVGEGT. The CDR3 runs 11 residues. The CDR3 region has the DNA TGTGCCAGCAGTTACGGGACCTCCTACACCTTC. It yields the protein CASSYGTSYTF.

The genes are TRBV7-3 and TRBJ2-7, with D unclear. The V end lost 7 bases, the J end lost 5 bases, and 18 bases lay between the germline ends. This CDR3 region has 14 residues. Germline V gene data show CDR1 as SGHTA and CDR2 as FQGTGA. The CDR3 sequence is CASIQTANGDEQYF. The CDR3 DNA follows: TGTGCCAGCATTCAGACGGCGAATGGGGACGAGCAGTACTTC.

This clone was seen only a few times. The chain is built from TRBV29-1 and TRBJ1-3; D unclear. The CDR3 sequence is 14 residues long. Germline loops: CDR1 SQVTM, CDR2 ANQGSEA. V lost 4 bases and J lost 0, with 10 bases in between. CDR3 nucleotides: TGCAGCGTTGCCGACATTTTCTCTGGAAACACCATATATTTT. It translates to CSVADIFSGNTIYF.

V usage is TRBV5-6 and J usage is TRBJ1-5; 8 positions agree with TRBD1. The junction had 8 bases not matched to a gene; V was cut back by 1 base and J by 5 bases. The CDR3 is made up of 16 amino acids. Germline V gene data show CDR1 as SGHDT and CDR2 as YYEEEE. CDR3 nucleotides: TGTGCCAGCAGCTTGAGCGACAGGGGATCCCATCAGCCCCAGCATTTT. Translated, it gives CASSLSDRGSHQPQHF. Full variable domain (rest looked up from reference TRBV5-6 and TRBJ1-5): DAGVTQSPTHLIKTRGQQVTLRCSPKSGHDTVSWYQQALGQGPQFIFQYYEEEERQRGNFPDRFSGHQFPNYSSELNVNALLLGDSALYLCASSLSDRGSHQPQHFGDGTRLSIL.